Sequencing of this T cell receptor (beta chain) was carried out in a study of shared clonotypes between healthy human individuals. This CDR3 has 16 residues. V was trimmed by 3 bases and J by 5 bases, leaving 14 bases between them. Nashville, Tennessee was home to all donors, who were Caucasian adults. Authors' data handling: ImmunoSEQ junction-only sequences lacked quality scores, so their filtering differed. TCRdb's table, derived via immunoSEQ multiplex PCR, lists solely in-frame clones and lacks some. For V, J and clone size, that table is used; D and trimming come from the DNA. The data contain more than 2 million clones, about 94% of them seen just once; the ten biggest clones take up around 0.13%.

The receptor comes from a man aged 18 to 30 in good health. The chain links TRBV23-1 to TRBJ1-6; tentatively, D is TRBD1 (5 bases). TRBV23-1 is an ORF; its function is uncertain. Sequencing was performed on naive CD4+ T cells sorted from blood. The subset was: CD45RA+ positively selected. The CDR3 spells CASSQTGTGNNSPLHF. The DNA of the CDR3 is TGCGCCAGCAGTCAGACCGGGACGGGGAATAATTCACCCCTCCACTTT.